A single TCR beta chain is shown here with its context. The antigen remains unidentified. CDR1 SGHKS and CDR2 YYEKEE come from the germline V gene (reference sequence). Trimming removed 0 bases at V and 2 bases at J, with 9 bases between. The CDR3 sequence is 14 residues long. Naive CD8 libraries were made from roughly 20,000 to 1,000,000 sorted cells, and they used 10%, 30% or 50% RNA. Sorting captured naive CD8 T cells as CD8+CD4-CCR7+CD45RA+. The data belong to a study of molecular identifiers for immune sequencing clone quantification. Study in general: For replicates, RNA isolated from 20,000 or 100,000 naive CD8 cells was divided into five portions, of which four were sequenced. Study-wide results and caveats: In naive cells, clones above 20 RNA copies held under 1% of molecules, whereas in effector cells they held over 98%.

TCRdb processed the PCR reads anew with MiXCR; each CDR3 protein has one entry. The top ten hold under 1.3% of the sample, which has 40,000 to 45,000 distinct CDR3 sequences, around 21% seen once. Sequenced material: naive CD8+ T cells from blood, with Jurkat cell RNA spiked in. The subset was: FACS-sorted CD8+CD4-CCR7+CD45RA+ naive T cells. The clonotype was recovered from a human donor in good health. Some libraries in this study had Jurkat cell RNA spiked in. The chain has TRBV5-5 and TRBJ2-7; D gene uncertain. The CDR3 reads CASSLAGDPYEQYF. CDR3 nucleotide sequence: TGTGCCAGCAGCTTGGCCGGCGACCCCTACGAGCAGTACTTC.